Following are 14 T cell receptor beta chains from one sample sequenced in a study of blood T cell repertoires in COVID-19. Data came from immunoSEQ multiplex PCR; TCRdb stores just in-frame clones and leaves some out. The sample contains 450,000 to 600,000 clones, roughly 90% of which appear only once. Source material: PBMCs or T cells enriched from blood (not recorded which). These receptors came from a woman in her late teens or twenties who had recovered from COVID-19.

V is TRBV2 and J is TRBJ1-6; 8 bases match TRBD1. Germline V gene sequence: CDR1 SNHLY, CDR2 FYNNEI. V was pared by 6 bases and J by 9 bases, with 4 bases of the junction left unmatched. The length of the CDR3 is 13 residues. The CDR3 protein is CASRDREGSPLHF. The CDR3 DNA sequence: TGTGCCAGCAGGGACAGGGAAGGTTCACCCCTCCACTTT.

The chain joins TRBV4-1 to TRBJ1-1; D ambiguous. CDR1 is MGHRA and CDR2 is YSYEKL in the germline V gene. CDR3 length: 14 residues. V shed 3 bases and J shed 4 bases, with 12 bases lying between them. This chain's CDR3 is CASSHPPRATEAFF. The DNA for the CDR3 is TGCGCCAGCAGCCATCCACCCCGAGCCACTGAAGCTTTCTTT.

The rearrangement links TRBV6-1 to TRBJ2-3; TRBD1 agrees at 7 bases. The CDR3 consists of 15 residues. V lost 2 bases and J lost 3; bases outside the gene matches: 5. Germline assignment: CDR1 MNHNS and CDR2 SASEGT. CDR3 protein: CASSEWTGSTDTQYF. Here the CDR3 DNA reads TGTGCCAGCAGTGAATGGACAGGTTCAACAGATACGCAGTATTTT.

Concerning this clone itself: Distinct nucleotide sequences in the sample also encode this CDR3. This rearrangement joins TRBV28 to TRBJ1-4, with unresolved D. Germline CDR1 and CDR2: MDHEN and SYDVKM. With 1 base removed from V and 8 bases from J, the gap between germline ends came to 5 bases. The CDR3 runs 12 residues. DNA for the CDR3: TGTGCCAGCAGTTTATCGGGGGAAAAACTGTTTTTT. Translation: CASSLSGEKLFF.

This clone has just a few counts. This chain uses TRBV13 with TRBJ1-3; D not resolved. This CDR3 has 15 amino acids. Trimming took off 4 bases at V and 0 bases at J, with 10 bases between the two ends. Germline V CDR1 and CDR2: PRHDT, FYEKMQ (reference sequence). For the CDR3, the DNA is TGTGCCAGCAGCTCACGGAGTTTCTCTGGAAACACCATATATTTT. Amino acids: CASSSRSFSGNTIYF.

The chain joins TRBV27 to TRBJ2-7; D remains ambiguous. CDR1 MNHEY and CDR2 SMNVEV come from the germline V gene (reference sequence). V was cut by 4 bases and J by 2 bases, with 6 bases left in between. The CDR3 sequence is 12 residues long. CDR3: CASSSSPYEQYF. The CDR3 bases are TGTGCCAGCAGTTCGTCTCCCTACGAGCAGTACTTC.

About this clone: An end of the junction does not agree with germline; a read error may underlie this. The genes are TRBV29-1 and TRBJ1-1; D may be TRBD1 (5 bases). CDR3 size: 13 residues. Germline values: CDR1 SQVTM, CDR2 ANQGSEA. The CDR3 protein is CSVEYGGNAEAFF. CDR3 nucleotide sequence: TGCAGCGTTGAATACGGGGGGAACGCTGAAGCTTTCTTT. The entire variable domain, with the rest obtained from reference TRBV29-1 and TRBJ1-1, is as follows: SAVISQKPSRDICQRGTSLTIQCQVDSQVTMMFWYRQQPGQSLTLIATANQGSEATYESGFVIDKFPISRPNLTFSTLTVSNMSPEDSSIYLCSVEYGGNAEAFFGQGTRLTVV.

The chain joins TRBV30 to TRBJ1-1; TRBD1 is a possible D gene (5 bases). The V gene lost 0 bases and the J gene lost 2 bases, with 10 bases spanning the gap. The CDR3 length is 14 residues. CDR1 is GTSNPN, CDR2 SVGIG, per germline (reference sequence). CDR3 in DNA: TGTGCCTGGAGTGTATGGGGGGGAAACACTGAAGCTTTCTTT. The encoded protein is CAWSVWGGNTEAFF.

The rearrangement links TRBV3-1 (or the pseudogene TRBV3-2) to TRBJ2-3; 7 bases fit TRBD2. Germline CDR1 is LGHDT and CDR2 is YNNKEL (reference sequence). CDR3 length: 12 amino acids. V gave up 10 bases and J gave up 6 bases; unmatched junction bases: 7. The CDR3 nucleotides are TGTGCCACAAAAGAAGCGGGGGATACGCAGTATTTT. The encoded protein is CATKEAGDTQYF.

The V call is TRBV19, the J call TRBJ1-1; D is unresolved. The CDR3 totals 13 residues. Trimming left V 6 bases short and J 11 bases short, with 19 bases between. Germline V gene lookup returns CDR1 LNHDA and CDR2 SQIVND (reference sequence). The CDR3 region is CASSTNAGYEAFF. CDR3 sequence (DNA): TGTGCCAGTAGCACCAATGCGGGCTATGAGGCTTTCTTT.

V is TRBV9 and J is TRBJ2-1; D is unresolved. Germline V gene sequence: CDR1 SGDLS, CDR2 YYNGEE. Trimming took 0 bases from V and 8 from J, leaving 6 bases between them. This CDR3 spans 12 amino acids. CDR3 loop: CASSVGVDEQFF. The CDR3 coding sequence is TGTGCCAGCAGCGTAGGAGTTGATGAGCAGTTCTTC.

The rearrangement uses TRBV3-1 (or the pseudogene TRBV3-2) and TRBJ2-7; no clear D. Trimming cost V 1 base and J 3 bases, with 13 bases left between them. Per germline, CDR1 LGHDT and CDR2 YNNKEL (reference sequence). CDR3 length: 15 amino acids. The CDR3 DNA sequence: TGTGCCAGCAGCCAAGGCCCCACTCCCCTCTACGAGCAGTACTTC. It encodes CASSQGPTPLYEQYF.

The genes are TRBV9 and TRBJ1-4; 7 nucleotides agree with TRBD1. Germline V CDR1 and CDR2: SGDLS, YYNGEE. The CDR3 runs to 15 residues. V lost 4 bases, J lost 5 bases, and 8 bases stayed unmatched. CDR3 DNA sequence: TGTGCCAGCAGCTCACAGACAGGGAAGAATGAAAAACTGTTTTTT. It encodes CASSSQTGKNEKLFF.

The chain couples TRBV15 to TRBJ1-1; D gene ambiguous. This CDR3 has 18 amino acids. The V end lost 0 bases, the J end lost 0 bases, and 17 bases lay between the germline ends. Germline assignment: CDR1 LNHNV and CDR2 YYDKDF (reference sequence). This CDR3 reads CATSRELVAVALNTEAFF. The CDR3 nucleotides are TGTGCCACCAGCAGAGAACTAGTCGCAGTTGCACTGAACACTGAAGCTTTCTTT.